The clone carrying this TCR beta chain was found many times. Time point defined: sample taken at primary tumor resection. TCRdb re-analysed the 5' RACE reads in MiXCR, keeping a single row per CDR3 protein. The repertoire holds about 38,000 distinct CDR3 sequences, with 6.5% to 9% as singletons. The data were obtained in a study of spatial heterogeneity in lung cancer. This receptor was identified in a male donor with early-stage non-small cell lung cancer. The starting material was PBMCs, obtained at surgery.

CDR3 nucleotide sequence: TGTGCCAGCAGCCAAGAGGGGGTCGGTCAGCCCCAGCATTTT. Its protein is CASSQEGVGQPQHF. The chain is built from TRBV3-1 and TRBJ1-5, with D tentatively TRBD1 (5 bases). The CDR3 runs to 14 residues. V was pared by 0 bases and J by 6 bases, with 9 bases between. The germline V gene encodes CDR1 LGHDT and CDR2 YNNKEL (reference sequence).